This TCR beta chain was retrieved from a study of T-cell reconstitution after alpha-beta-depleted transplantation in children. Preparation of the TCRbeta library used unique molecular identifiers. TCRdb passed the PCR reads through MiXCR, listing each CDR3 protein once. This table has approximately 91,000 distinct CDR3 sequences, 7% to 9% appearing once. This clonotype was detected many times. Specimen: PBMCs from the stem cell graft donor, collected from the stem cell graft. This sequence was found in a human donor who donated a stem cell graft to a child with congenital amegakaryocytic thrombocytopenia.

The CDR3 nucleotides read TGCAGTGCCTTGGACAGCGGCTTATACGAGCAGTACTTC. This encodes CSALDSGLYEQYF. The chain is built from TRBV20-1 and TRBJ2-7; D possibly corresponds to TRBD1 (6 bases). V was clipped by 6 bases and J by 4 bases, with 16 bases between them. This CDR3 has 13 residues. Germline-derived CDR1 and CDR2 are DFQATT and SNEGSKA (reference sequence).